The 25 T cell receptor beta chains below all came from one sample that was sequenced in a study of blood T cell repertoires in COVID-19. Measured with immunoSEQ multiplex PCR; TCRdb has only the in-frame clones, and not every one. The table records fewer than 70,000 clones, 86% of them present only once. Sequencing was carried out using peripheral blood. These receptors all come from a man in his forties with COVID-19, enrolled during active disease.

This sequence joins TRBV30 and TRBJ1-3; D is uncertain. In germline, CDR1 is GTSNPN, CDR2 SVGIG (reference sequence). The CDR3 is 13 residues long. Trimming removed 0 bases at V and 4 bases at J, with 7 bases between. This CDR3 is CAWSVSVGNTIYF. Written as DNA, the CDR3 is TGTGCCTGGAGTGTCTCGGTGGGAAACACCATATATTTT. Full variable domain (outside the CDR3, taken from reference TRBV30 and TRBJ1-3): SQTIHQWPATLVQPVGSPLSLECTVEGTSNPNLYWYRQAAGRGLQLLFYSVGIGQISSEVPQNLSASRPQDRQFILSSKKLLLSDSGFYLCAWSVSVGNTIYFGEGSWLTVV.

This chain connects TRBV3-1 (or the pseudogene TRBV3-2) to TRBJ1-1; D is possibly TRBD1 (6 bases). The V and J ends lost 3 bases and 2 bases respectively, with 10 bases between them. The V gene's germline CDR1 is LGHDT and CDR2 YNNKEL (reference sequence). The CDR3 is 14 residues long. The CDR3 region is CASSQHRENTEAFF. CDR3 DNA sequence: TGTGCCAGCAGCCAGCACAGGGAAAACACTGAAGCTTTCTTT.

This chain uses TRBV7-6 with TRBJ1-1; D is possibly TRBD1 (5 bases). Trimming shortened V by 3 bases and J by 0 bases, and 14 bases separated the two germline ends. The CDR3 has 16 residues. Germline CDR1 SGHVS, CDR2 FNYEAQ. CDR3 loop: CASSLETGLMNTEAFF. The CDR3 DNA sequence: TGTGCCAGCAGCTTGGAAACGGGACTCATGAACACTGAAGCTTTCTTT.

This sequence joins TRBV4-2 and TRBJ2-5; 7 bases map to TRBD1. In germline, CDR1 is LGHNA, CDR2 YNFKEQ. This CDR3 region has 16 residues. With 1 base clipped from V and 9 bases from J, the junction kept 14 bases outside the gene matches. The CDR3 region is CASSQGAGDSLRPQYF. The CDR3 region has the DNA TGTGCCAGCAGCCAAGGGGCTGGGGACAGTCTTAGGCCCCAGTACTTC.

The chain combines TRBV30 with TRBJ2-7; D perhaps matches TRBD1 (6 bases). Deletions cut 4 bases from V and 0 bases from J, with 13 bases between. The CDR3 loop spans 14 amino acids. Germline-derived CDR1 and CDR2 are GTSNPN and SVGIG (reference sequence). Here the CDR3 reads CAWTRDIGSYEQYF. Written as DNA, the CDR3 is TGTGCCTGGACCCGGGACATCGGCTCCTACGAGCAGTACTTC. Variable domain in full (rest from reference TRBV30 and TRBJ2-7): SQTIHQWPATLVQPVGSPLSLECTVEGTSNPNLYWYRQAAGRGLQLLFYSVGIGQISSEVPQNLSASRPQDRQFILSSKKLLLSDSGFYLCAWTRDIGSYEQYFGPGTRLTVT.

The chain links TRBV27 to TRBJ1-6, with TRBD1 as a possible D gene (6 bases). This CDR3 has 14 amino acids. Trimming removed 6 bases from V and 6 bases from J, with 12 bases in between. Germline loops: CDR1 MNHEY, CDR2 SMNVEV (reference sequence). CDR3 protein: CASSLRGANSPLHF. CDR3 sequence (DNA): TGTGCCAGCAGCCTCAGGGGAGCTAATTCACCCCTCCACTTT.

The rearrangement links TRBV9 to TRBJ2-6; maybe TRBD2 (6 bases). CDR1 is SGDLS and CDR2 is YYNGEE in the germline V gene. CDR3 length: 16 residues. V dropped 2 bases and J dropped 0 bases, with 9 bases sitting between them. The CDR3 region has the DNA TGTGCCAGCAGCGTCTTCGGGAGCTCTGGGGCCAACGTCCTGACTTTC. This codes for CASSVFGSSGANVLTF.

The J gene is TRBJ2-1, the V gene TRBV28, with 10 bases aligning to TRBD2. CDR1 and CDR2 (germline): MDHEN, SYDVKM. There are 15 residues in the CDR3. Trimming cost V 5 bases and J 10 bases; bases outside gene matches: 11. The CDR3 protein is CASSRAGGASWEQFF. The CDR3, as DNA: TGTGCCAGCAGTCGAGCGGGGGGGGCCTCTTGGGAGCAGTTCTTC. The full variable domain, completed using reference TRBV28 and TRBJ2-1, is DVKVTQSSRYLVKRTGEKVFLECVQDMDHENMFWYRQDPGLGLRLIYFSYDVKMKEKGDIPEGYSVSREKKERFSLILESASTNQTSMYLCASSRAGGASWEQFFGPGTRLTVL.

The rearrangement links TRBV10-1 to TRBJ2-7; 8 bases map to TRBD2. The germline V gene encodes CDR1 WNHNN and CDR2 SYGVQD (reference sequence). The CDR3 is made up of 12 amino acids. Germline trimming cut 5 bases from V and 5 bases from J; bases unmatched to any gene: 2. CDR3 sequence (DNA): TGCGCCAGCAGTTACGGGAGGGACGAGCAGTACTTC. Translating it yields CASSYGRDEQYF.

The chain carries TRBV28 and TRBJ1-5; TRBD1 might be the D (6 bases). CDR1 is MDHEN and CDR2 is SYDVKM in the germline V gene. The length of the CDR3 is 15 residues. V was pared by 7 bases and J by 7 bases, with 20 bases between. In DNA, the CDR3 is TGTGCCAGCATTACAGGGTTCGTTCAGAACCAGCCCCAGCATTTT. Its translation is CASITGFVQNQPQHF.

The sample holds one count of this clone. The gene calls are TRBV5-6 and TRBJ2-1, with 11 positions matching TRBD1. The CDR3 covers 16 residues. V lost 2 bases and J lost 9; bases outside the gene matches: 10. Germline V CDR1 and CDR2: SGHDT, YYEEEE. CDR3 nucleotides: TGTGCCAGCAGCTTTAATGGGGGACAGGGGGTTGGTGAGCAGTTCTTC. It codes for CASSFNGGQGVGEQFF.

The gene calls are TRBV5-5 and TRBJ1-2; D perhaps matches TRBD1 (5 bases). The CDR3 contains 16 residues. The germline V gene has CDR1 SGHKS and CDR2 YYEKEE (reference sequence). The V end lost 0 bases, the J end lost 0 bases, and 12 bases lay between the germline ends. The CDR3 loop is CASSLGQTFSNYGYTF. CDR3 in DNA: TGTGCCAGCAGCTTGGGACAGACTTTTTCTAACTATGGCTACACCTTC.

The CDR3 is CASSDRPQGEVSNQPQHF. DNA for the CDR3: TGTGCCAGCAGTGACCGACCACAGGGAGAGGTGAGCAATCAGCCCCAGCATTTT. This chain connects TRBV6-1 to TRBJ1-5, with D perhaps TRBD1 (6 bases). Germline loops: CDR1 MNHNS, CDR2 SASEGT. The CDR3 contains 18 residues. V was shortened by 3 bases and J by 1 base, with 19 bases between the two germline ends.

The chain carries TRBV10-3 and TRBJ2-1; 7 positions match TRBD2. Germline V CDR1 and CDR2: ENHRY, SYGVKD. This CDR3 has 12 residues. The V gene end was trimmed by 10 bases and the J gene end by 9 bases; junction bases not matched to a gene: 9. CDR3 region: CASRLALGEQFF. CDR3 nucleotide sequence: TGTGCCAGCCGACTAGCTCTAGGTGAGCAGTTCTTC.

DNA for the CDR3: TGTGCCAGCAGCCGATCATCCGGGGGGGCGGACGAGCAGTTCTTC. Amino acid sequence: CASSRSSGGADEQFF. The V gene is TRBV14, the J gene TRBJ2-1; 8 bases align to TRBD2. Germline V gene sequence: CDR1 SGHDN, CDR2 FVKESK. This CDR3 is built from 15 residues. Trimming cost V 4 bases and J 10 bases; bases outside gene matches: 12.

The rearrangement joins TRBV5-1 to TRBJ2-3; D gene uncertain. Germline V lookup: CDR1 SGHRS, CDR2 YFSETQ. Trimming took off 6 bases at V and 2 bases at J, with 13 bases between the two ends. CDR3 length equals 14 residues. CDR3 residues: CASTYNLDTDTQYF. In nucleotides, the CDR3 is TGCGCCAGCACCTATAATCTAGACACAGATACGCAGTATTTT.

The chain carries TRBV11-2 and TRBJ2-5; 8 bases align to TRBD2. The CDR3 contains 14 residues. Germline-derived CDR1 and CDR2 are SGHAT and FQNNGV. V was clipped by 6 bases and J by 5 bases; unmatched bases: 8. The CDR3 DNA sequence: TGTGCCAGCAGTCCTCCGGGGGGGCGGGAGACCCAGTACTTC. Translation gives CASSPPGGRETQYF.

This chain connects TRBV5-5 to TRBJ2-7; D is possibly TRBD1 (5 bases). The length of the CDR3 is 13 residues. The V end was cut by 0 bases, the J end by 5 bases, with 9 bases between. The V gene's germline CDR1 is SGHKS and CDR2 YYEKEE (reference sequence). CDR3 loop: CASSLARQNEQYF. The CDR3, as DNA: TGTGCCAGCAGCTTGGCCCGACAGAACGAGCAGTACTTC.

The CDR3 loop is CASSSGGQGEGTGANVLTF. The CDR3 nucleotides read TGCGCCAGCAGCTCCGGGGGACAGGGGGAAGGGACTGGGGCCAACGTCCTGACTTTC. The chain is built from TRBV5-1 and TRBJ2-6, with 11 nucleotides matching TRBD1. Germline V CDR1 and CDR2: SGHRS, YFSETQ. V dropped 3 bases and J dropped 2; count of bases not matched to a gene: 10. The CDR3 is 19 residues long. Complete variable domain (other parts from reference TRBV5-1 and TRBJ2-6): KAGVTQTPRYLIKTRGQQVTLSCSPISGHRSVSWYQQTPGQGLQFLFEYFSETQRNKGNFPGRFSGRQFSNSRSEMNVSTLELGDSALYLCASSSGGQGEGTGANVLTFGAGSRLTVL.

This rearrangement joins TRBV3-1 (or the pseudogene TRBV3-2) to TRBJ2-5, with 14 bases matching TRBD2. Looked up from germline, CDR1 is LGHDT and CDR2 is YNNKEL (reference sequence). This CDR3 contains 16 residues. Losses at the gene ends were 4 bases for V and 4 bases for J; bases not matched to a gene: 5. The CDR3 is CASSLSGLAGGETQYF. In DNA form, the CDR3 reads TGTGCCAGCAGCCTTTCCGGACTAGCGGGGGGAGAGACCCAGTACTTC.

The CDR3 loop is CASSKPGVYYGYTF. The CDR3 region has the DNA TGTGCCAGCAGCAAGCCAGGGGTTTACTATGGCTACACCTTC. The chain couples TRBV6-5 to TRBJ1-2; tentatively, D is TRBD1 (6 bases). V was shortened by 6 bases and J by 3 bases, with 14 bases between the two germline ends. CDR1 is MNHEY and CDR2 is SVGAGI in the germline V gene. This CDR3 is built from 14 residues.

As DNA, the CDR3 is TGCGCCAGCAGTCCAGGGGACCAAGAGACCCAGTACTTC. It translates to CASSPGDQETQYF. The genes are TRBV10-1 and TRBJ2-5; D is possibly TRBD1 (6 bases). The CDR3 totals 13 residues. Germline CDR1 reads WNHNN; CDR2 reads SYGVQD (reference sequence). Trimming took off 5 bases at V and 0 bases at J, with 7 bases between the two ends.

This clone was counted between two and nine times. The CDR3 sequence: CASGEGSGGYYNEQFF. In DNA form, the CDR3 reads TGTGCCAGCGGGGAGGGTAGCGGGGGCTACTACAATGAGCAGTTCTTC. This sequence joins TRBV28 and TRBJ2-1, with 9 bases lining up with TRBD2. CDR1 and CDR2 (germline): MDHEN, SYDVKM. There are 16 residues in the CDR3. V dropped 8 bases and J dropped 3; count of bases not matched to a gene: 11.

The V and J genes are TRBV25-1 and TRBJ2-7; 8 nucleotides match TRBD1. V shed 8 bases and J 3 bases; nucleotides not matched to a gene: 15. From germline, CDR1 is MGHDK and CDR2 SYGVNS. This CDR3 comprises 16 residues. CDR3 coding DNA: TGTGCCAGCTCCGGGGCAGCGGACAGGGAAAACTACGAGCAGTACTTC. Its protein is CASSGAADRENYEQYF.

The CDR3 loop is CASSLAYGYGYTF. As DNA, the CDR3 is TGCGCCAGCAGCTTGGCCTACGGCTATGGCTACACCTTC. The chain combines TRBV5-1 with TRBJ1-2; the D is unclear. The V gene's germline CDR1 is SGHRS and CDR2 YFSETQ. The V gene lost 0 bases and the J gene lost 4 bases, with 7 bases spanning the gap. The length of the CDR3 is 13 residues.